The next 8 T cell receptor beta chains were all read from a single sample in a study of T cell responses to AZD1222 COVID-19 vaccine. Here immunoSEQ multiplex PCR was the method, and the copy in TCRdb shows in-frame clones only, minus some. Among roughly 140,000 clones listed, approximately 91% were seen once. This specimen consisted of peripheral blood, obtained after recovery from COVID-19. The receptor source for this set is an adult who had recovered from COVID-19.

As DNA, the CDR3 is TGTGCCAGCTGGACGGAGCTTAAGGAGCAGTACTTC. Amino acid sequence: CASWTELKEQYF. The rearrangement uses TRBV28 and TRBJ2-7; D call uncertain. V was pared by 8 bases and J by 7 bases, with 15 bases between. Germline V gives CDR1 MDHEN, CDR2 SYDVKM. This CDR3 is built from 12 residues.

This chain links TRBV5-1 with TRBJ2-3; D is ambiguous. The CDR3 covers 15 residues. Trimming removed 0 bases from V and 4 bases from J, with 12 bases in between. Germline CDR1 and CDR2: SGHRS and YFSETQ. In DNA form, the CDR3 reads TGCGCCAGCAGCTTGGGACATACGGATGCAGATACGCAGTATTTT. As protein: CASSLGHTDADTQYF.

This chain joins TRBV7-2 and TRBJ2-1, with D possibly being TRBD1 or TRBD2 (6 bases each). Germline values: CDR1 SGHTA, CDR2 FQGNSA. V lost 5 bases, J lost 10 bases, and 21 bases lay in between. The CDR3 length is 15 residues. The CDR3 here is CASSTDGGYRYEQFF. CDR3 coding DNA: TGTGCCAGCAGCACGGACGGGGGCTACCGTTACGAGCAGTTCTTC. The whole variable domain, filled in from reference TRBV7-2 and TRBJ2-1, reads GAGVSQSPSNKVTEKGKDVELRCDPISGHTALYWYRQSLGQGLEFLIYFQGNSAPDKSGLPSDRFSAERTGGSVSTLTIQRTQQEDSAVYLCASSTDGGYRYEQFFGPGTRLTVL.

The chain is built from TRBV4-1 and TRBJ2-7; unclear D gene. Per the germline V gene, CDR1 is MGHRA and CDR2 is YSYEKL. The CDR3 totals 13 residues. Trimming took off 1 base at V and 0 bases at J, with 4 bases between the two ends. CDR3 sequence reads: CASSQAGSYEQYF. The CDR3 DNA follows: TGCGCCAGCAGCCAAGCGGGCTCCTACGAGCAGTACTTC.

The chain joins TRBV2 to TRBJ1-3, with D perhaps matching TRBD1 (6 bases). The CDR3 has 16 amino acids. The germline V gene has CDR1 SNHLY and CDR2 FYNNEI. Trimming cost V 5 bases and J 0 bases, with 14 bases left between them. The CDR3 protein is CASSSGTKYSGNTIYF. The CDR3 region has the DNA TGTGCCAGCAGTTCCGGGACAAAGTACTCTGGAAACACCATATATTTT.

The rearrangement joins TRBV2 to TRBJ1-1; D is uncertain. The V gene lost 9 bases and the J gene lost 5 bases, with 13 bases spanning the gap. Germline V gene lookup returns CDR1 SNHLY and CDR2 FYNNEI. The CDR3 has 12 residues. DNA of the CDR3: TGTGCCAGTGAATGGGGTAGAACTGAAGCTTTCTTT. Translating gives CASEWGRTEAFF. Full variable domain (missing parts from reference TRBV2 and TRBJ1-1): EPEVTQTPSHQVTQMGQEVILRCVPISNHLYFYWYRQILGQKVEFLVSFYNNEISEKSEIFDDQFSVERPDGSNFTLKIRSTKLEDSAMYFCASEWGRTEAFFGQGTRLTVV.

This chain connects TRBV28 to TRBJ2-5; maybe TRBD1 (5 bases). CDR1 and CDR2 (germline): MDHEN, SYDVKM. V dropped 4 bases and J dropped 5 bases, with 17 bases sitting between them. The CDR3 consists of 15 residues. CDR3 nucleotides: TGTGCCAGCAGTTCCAGGGTTGCGAGTGGGGAGACCCAGTACTTC. It is translated as CASSSRVASGETQYF. Combining the CDR3 with reference TRBV28 and TRBJ2-5 gives the whole variable domain DVKVTQSSRYLVKRTGEKVFLECVQDMDHENMFWYRQDPGLGLRLIYFSYDVKMKEKGDIPEGYSVSREKKERFSLILESASTNQTSMYLCASSSRVASGETQYFGPGTRLLVL.

This chain uses TRBV10-3 with TRBJ1-2; D unclear. CDR1 is ENHRY and CDR2 is SYGVKD in the germline V gene. V gave up 3 bases and J gave up 0 bases, with 5 bases separating them. The CDR3 has 13 residues. In DNA form, the CDR3 reads TGTGCCATCAGTGAACAGCCTAACTATGGCTACACCTTC. It specifies CAISEQPNYGYTF.